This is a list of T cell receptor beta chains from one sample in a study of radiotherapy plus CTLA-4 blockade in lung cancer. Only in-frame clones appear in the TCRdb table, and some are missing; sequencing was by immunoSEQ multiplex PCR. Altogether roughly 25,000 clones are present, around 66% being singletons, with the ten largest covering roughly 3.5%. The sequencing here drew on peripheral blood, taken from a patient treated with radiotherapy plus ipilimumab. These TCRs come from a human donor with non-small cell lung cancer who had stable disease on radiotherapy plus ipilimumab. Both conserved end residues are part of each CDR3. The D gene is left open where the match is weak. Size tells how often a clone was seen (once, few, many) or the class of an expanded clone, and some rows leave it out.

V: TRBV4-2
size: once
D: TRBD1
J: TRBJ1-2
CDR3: CASSPSGTGPLGYTF
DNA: TGTGCCAGCAGCCCCTCCGGGACAGGGCCCCTAGGCTACACCTTC

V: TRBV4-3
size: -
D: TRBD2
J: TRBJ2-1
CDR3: CASSQRVAAGGGDEQFF
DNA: TGCGCCAGCAGCCAAAGAGTTGCAGCGGGAGGGGGGGATGAGCAGTTCTTC

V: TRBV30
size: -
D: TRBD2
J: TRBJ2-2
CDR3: CAWSRSEGGYTGELFF
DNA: TGTGCCTGGAGTCGCTCAGAGGGAGGGTACACCGGGGAGCTGTTTTTT

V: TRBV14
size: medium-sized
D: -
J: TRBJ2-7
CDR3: CASSQEWGAAEQYF
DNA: TGTGCCAGCAGCCAAGAGTGGGGGGCAGCCGAGCAGTACTTC

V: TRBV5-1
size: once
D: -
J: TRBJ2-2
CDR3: CASSLALSGGELFF
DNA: TGCGCCAGCAGCTTGGCCCTCTCAGGCGGGGAGCTGTTTTTT

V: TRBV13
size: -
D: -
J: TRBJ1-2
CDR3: CASSLGASFYGYTF
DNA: TGTGCCAGCAGCTTGGGGGCCAGCTTCTATGGCTACACCTTC

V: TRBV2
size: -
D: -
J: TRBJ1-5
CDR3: CASRETGFQPQHF
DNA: TGTGCCAGCAGGGAAACAGGGTTTCAGCCCCAGCATTTT

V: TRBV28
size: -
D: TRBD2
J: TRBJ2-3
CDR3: CASSRTSGSVTDTQYF
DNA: TGTGCCAGCAGTCGGACTAGCGGGAGCGTGACAGATACGCAGTATTTT

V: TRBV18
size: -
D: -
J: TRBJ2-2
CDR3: CASSPPPMTRSNTGELFF
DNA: TGTGCCAGCTCACCGCCCCCAATGACTCGATCGAACACCGGGGAGCTGTTTTTT

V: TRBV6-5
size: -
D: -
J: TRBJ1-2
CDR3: CASRRQGYGYTF
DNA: TGTGCCAGCAGGAGGCAGGGCTATGGCTACACCTTC

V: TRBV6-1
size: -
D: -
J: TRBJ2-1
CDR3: CASSEGKRALFNEQFF
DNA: TGTGCCAGCAGTGAAGGAAAGCGGGCCCTGTTCAATGAGCAGTTCTTC

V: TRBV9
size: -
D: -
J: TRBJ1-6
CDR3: CASSVVAGQNSPLHF
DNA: TGTGCCAGCAGCGTAGTTGCGGGGCAAAATTCACCCCTCCACTTT

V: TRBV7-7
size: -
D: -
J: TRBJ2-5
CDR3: CASSSSGETQYF
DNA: TGTGCTAGCAGCTCCTCGGGAGAGACCCAGTACTTC

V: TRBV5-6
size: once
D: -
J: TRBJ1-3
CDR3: CASSLGWGQLSGNTIYF
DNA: TGTGCCAGCAGCTTGGGTTGGGGACAACTCTCTGGAAACACCATATATTTT

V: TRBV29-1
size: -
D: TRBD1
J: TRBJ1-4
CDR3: CSVGDRVNEKLFF
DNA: TGCAGCGTGGGGGACAGGGTTAATGAAAAACTGTTTTTT

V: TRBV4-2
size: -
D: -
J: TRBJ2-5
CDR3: CASSPMGVAETQYF
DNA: TGTGCCAGCAGCCCAATGGGAGTAGCGGAGACCCAGTACTTC

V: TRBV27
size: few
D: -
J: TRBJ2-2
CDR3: CASSLSRVTGELFF
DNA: TGTGCCAGCAGTTTATCTAGAGTCACCGGGGAGCTGTTTTTT